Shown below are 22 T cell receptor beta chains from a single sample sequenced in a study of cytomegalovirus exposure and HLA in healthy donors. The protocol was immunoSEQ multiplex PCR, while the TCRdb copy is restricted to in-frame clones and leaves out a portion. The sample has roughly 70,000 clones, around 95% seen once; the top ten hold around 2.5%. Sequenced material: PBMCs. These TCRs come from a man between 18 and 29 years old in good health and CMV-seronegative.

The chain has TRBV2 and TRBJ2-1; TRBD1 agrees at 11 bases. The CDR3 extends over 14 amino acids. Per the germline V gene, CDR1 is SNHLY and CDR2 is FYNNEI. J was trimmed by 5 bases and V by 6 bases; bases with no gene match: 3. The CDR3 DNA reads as TGTGCCAGCAGGGACAGGGGGCATGACAATGAGCAGTTCTTC. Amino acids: CASRDRGHDNEQFF.

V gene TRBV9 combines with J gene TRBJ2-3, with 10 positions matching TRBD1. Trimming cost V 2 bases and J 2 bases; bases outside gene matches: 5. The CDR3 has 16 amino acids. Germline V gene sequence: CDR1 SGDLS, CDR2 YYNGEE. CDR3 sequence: CASSVDRGLNTDTQYF. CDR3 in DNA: TGTGCCAGCAGCGTCGACAGGGGGCTAAACACAGATACGCAGTATTTT.

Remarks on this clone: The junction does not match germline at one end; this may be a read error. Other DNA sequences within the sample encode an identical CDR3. The CDR3 sequence: CASQRSTSYEQYF. The CDR3 DNA is TGTGCCAGCCAGAGGTCGACCTCCTACGAGCAGTATTTC. This rearrangement joins TRBV11-3 to TRBJ2-7; no definite D call. Germline lookup yields CDR1 SGHNT and CDR2 YENEEA. The CDR3 length is 13 residues.

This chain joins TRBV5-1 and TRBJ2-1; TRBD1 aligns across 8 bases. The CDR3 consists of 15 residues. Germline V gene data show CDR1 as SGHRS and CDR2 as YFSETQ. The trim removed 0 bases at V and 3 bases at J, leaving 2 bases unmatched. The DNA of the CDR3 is TGCGCCAGCAGCTTGGCAGGACAGGGCTACAATGAGCAGTTCTTC. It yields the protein CASSLAGQGYNEQFF.

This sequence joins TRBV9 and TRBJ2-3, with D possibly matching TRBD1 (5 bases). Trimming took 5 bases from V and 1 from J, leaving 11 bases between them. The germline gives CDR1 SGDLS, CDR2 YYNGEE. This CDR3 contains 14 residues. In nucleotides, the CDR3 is TGTGCCAGCAGTACAATACAGGGCACAGATACGCAGTATTTT. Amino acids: CASSTIQGTDTQYF.

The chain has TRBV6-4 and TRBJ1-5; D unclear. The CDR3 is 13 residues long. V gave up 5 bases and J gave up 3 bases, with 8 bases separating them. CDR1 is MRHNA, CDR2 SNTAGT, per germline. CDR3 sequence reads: CASSREINQPQHF. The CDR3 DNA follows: TGTGCCAGCAGTCGGGAGATCAATCAGCCCCAGCATTTT.

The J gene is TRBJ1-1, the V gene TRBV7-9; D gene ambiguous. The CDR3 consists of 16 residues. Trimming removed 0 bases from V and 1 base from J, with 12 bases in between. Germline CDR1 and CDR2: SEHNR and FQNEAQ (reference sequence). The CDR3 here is CASSLAGGNKNTEAFF. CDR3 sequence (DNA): TGTGCCAGCAGCTTAGCGGGAGGAAATAAGAACACTGAAGCTTTCTTT. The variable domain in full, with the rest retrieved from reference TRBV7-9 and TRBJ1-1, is DTGVSQNPRHKITKRGQNVTFRCDPISEHNRLYWYRQTLGQGPEFLTYFQNEAQLEKSRLLSDRFSAERPKGSFSTLEIQRTEQGDSAMYLCASSLAGGNKNTEAFFGQGTRLTVV.

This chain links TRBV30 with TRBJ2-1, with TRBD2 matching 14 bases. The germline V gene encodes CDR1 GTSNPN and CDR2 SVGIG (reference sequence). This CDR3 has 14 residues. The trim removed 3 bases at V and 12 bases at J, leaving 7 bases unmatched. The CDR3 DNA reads TGTGCCTGGAGGGCAGGACTAGCGGGAGGCGGGCAGTTCTTC. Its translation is CAWRAGLAGGGQFF.

CDR3 residues: CASSQDRTSGDYNEQFF. CDR3 sequence (DNA): TGCGCCAGCAGCCAAGATAGGACTAGCGGGGATTACAATGAGCAGTTCTTC. This chain connects TRBV4-1 to TRBJ2-1; 12 bases fit TRBD2. The V and J ends lost 0 bases and 4 bases, in that order; junction bases with no gene match: 4. The CDR3 is 17 residues long. Germline V gene data show CDR1 as MGHRA and CDR2 as YSYEKL.

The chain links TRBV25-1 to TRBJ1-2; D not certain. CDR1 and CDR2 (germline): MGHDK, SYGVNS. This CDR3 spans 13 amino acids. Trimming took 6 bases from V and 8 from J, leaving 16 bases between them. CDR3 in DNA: TGTGCCAGCAGAGAGGTGGACTGGGAAGGCTACACCTTC. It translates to CASREVDWEGYTF.

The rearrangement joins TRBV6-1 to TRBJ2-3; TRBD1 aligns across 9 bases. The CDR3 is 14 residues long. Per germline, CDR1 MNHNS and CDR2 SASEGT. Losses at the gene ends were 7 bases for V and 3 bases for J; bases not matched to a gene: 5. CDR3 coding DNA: TGTGCCAGCACCACGGACAGGGGAACAGATACGCAGTATTTT. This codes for CASTTDRGTDTQYF.

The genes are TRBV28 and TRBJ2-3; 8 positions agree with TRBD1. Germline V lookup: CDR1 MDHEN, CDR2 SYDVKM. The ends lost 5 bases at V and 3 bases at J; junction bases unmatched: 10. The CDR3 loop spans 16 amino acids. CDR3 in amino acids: CASSAYRGKETDTQYF. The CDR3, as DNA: TGTGCCAGCAGTGCATACAGGGGGAAGGAGACAGATACGCAGTATTTT.

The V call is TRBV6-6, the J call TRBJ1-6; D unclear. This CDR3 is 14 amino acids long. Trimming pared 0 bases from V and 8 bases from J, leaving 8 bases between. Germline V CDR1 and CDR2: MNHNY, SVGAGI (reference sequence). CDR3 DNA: TGTGCCAGCAGTTACTCGAGATTGGATTCACCCCTCCACTTT. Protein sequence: CASSYSRLDSPLHF.

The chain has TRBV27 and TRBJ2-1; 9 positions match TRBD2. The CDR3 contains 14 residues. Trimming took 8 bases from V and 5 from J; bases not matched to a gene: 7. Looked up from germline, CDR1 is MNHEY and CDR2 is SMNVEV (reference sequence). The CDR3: CASSEIAGDNEQFF. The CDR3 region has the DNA TGTGCCAGCTCGGAAATAGCGGGAGACAATGAGCAGTTCTTC.

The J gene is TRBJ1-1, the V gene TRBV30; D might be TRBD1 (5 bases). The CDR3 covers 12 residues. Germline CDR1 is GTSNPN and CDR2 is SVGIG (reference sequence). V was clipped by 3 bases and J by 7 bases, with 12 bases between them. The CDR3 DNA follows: TGTGCCTGGAGATTGGGGCAGCGTGAAGCTTTCTTT. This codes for CAWRLGQREAFF.

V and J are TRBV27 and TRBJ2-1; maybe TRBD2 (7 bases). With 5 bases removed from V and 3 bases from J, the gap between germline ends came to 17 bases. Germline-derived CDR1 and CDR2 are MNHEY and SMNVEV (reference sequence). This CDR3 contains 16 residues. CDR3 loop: CASSPSGRGLYNEQFF. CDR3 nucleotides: TGTGCCAGCAGTCCGTCTGGGCGGGGGCTCTACAATGAGCAGTTCTTC.

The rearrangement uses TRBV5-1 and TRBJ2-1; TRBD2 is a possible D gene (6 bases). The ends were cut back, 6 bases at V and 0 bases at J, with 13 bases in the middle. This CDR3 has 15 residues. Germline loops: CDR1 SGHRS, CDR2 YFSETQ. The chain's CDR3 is CASKGGQSSYNEQFF. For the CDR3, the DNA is TGCGCCAGCAAGGGAGGTCAATCCTCCTACAATGAGCAGTTCTTC.

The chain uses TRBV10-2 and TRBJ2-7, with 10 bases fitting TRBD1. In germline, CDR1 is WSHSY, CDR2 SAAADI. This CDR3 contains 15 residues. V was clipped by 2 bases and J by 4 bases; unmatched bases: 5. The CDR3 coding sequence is TGCGCCAGCAGTGAGCCCGGGACAGGGGTTTACGAGCAGTACTTC. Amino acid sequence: CASSEPGTGVYEQYF.

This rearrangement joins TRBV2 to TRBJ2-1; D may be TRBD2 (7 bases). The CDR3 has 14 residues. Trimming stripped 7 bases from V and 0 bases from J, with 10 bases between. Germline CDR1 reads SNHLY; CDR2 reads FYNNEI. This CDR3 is CASIGGGSYNEQFF. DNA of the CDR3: TGTGCCAGCATAGGGGGGGGCTCCTACAATGAGCAGTTCTTC.

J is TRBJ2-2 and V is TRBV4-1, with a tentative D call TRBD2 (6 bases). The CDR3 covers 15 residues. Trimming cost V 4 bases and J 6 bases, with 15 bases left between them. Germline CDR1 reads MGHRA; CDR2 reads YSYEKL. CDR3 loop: CASSPGRPRPGELFF. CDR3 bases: TGCGCCAGCAGCCCCGGGAGACCGAGACCCGGGGAGCTGTTTTTT.

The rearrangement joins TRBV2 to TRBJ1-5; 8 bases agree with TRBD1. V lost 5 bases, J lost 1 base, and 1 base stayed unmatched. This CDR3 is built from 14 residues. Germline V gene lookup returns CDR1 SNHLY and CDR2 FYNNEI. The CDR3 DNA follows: TGTGCCAGCAGTCGGGACAGGAGCAATCAGCCCCAGCATTTT. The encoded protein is CASSRDRSNQPQHF.

The CDR3 region is CASRGTANEKLFF. CDR3 DNA sequence: TGTGCCAGTAGAGGGACAGCTAATGAAAAACTGTTTTTT. The chain links TRBV19 to TRBJ1-4; 7 nucleotides line up with TRBD1. V was clipped by 6 bases and J by 3 bases; unmatched bases: 1. CDR3 size: 13 residues. CDR1 is LNHDA and CDR2 is SQIVND in the germline V gene (reference sequence).